Each of the 6 T cell receptor beta chains below was sequenced from the same sample in a study of blood T cell repertoires in COVID-19. Some clones are missing from TCRdb's copy, which holds only in-frame ones; the method was immunoSEQ multiplex PCR. The data contain approximately 99,000 clones, just over 85% of them singletons. The sample was peripheral blood. These receptors originate from a human donor in a cohort sampled during active COVID-19.

Only a few counts were recorded for this clone. The chain carries TRBV10-3 and TRBJ2-7; D might be TRBD1 (6 bases). With 0 bases removed from V and 0 bases from J, the gap between germline ends came to 15 bases. The CDR3 has 17 amino acids. Germline V gives CDR1 ENHRY, CDR2 SYGVKD. The CDR3 DNA is TGTGCCATCAGTGAGTCAAGGGGGTCAGGACACTCCTACGAGCAGTACTTC. This translates into CAISESRGSGHSYEQYF.

The chain employs TRBV11-2 and TRBJ2-2, with TRBD2 matching 8 bases. Germline V CDR1 and CDR2: SGHAT, FQNNGV. The CDR3 extends over 16 amino acids. V was clipped by 1 base and J by 1 base; unmatched bases: 2. CDR3 region: CASSLVAGGNTGELFF. The CDR3 DNA follows: TGTGCCAGCAGCTTAGTGGCGGGGGGGAACACCGGGGAGCTGTTTTTT.

The V call is TRBV2, the J call TRBJ2-1; D is perhaps TRBD2 (6 bases). CDR1 SNHLY and CDR2 FYNNEI come from the germline V gene. The length of the CDR3 is 14 residues. V shed 7 bases and J shed 6 bases, with 16 bases lying between them. CDR3 loop: CASKFGGSRNEQFF. The CDR3 DNA follows: TGTGCCAGCAAGTTCGGAGGGTCTCGCAATGAGCAGTTCTTC.

The genes are TRBV7-9 and TRBJ2-5, with 8 bases that match TRBD2. V shed 3 bases and J 4 bases; nucleotides not matched to a gene: 4. CDR1 and CDR2 (germline): SEHNR, FQNEAQ (reference sequence). The CDR3 is made up of 14 amino acids. The CDR3 here is CASSFRGGVETQYF. DNA for the CDR3: TGTGCCAGCAGCTTCCGGGGGGGCGTAGAGACCCAGTACTTC. Using reference TRBV7-9 and TRBJ2-5 for the parts outside the CDR3, the full variable domain is DTGVSQNPRHKITKRGQNVTFRCDPISEHNRLYWYRQTLGQGPEFLTYFQNEAQLEKSRLLSDRFSAERPKGSFSTLEIQRTEQGDSAMYLCASSFRGGVETQYFGPGTRLLVL.

The V and J genes are TRBV9 and TRBJ2-3, with 9 bases lining up with TRBD2. The germline CDR1 and CDR2 sequences are SGDLS and YYNGEE. V gave up 4 bases and J gave up 5 bases; unmatched junction bases: 8. The CDR3 loop spans 15 amino acids. The CDR3 reads CASSLGGRAVDTQYF. The CDR3 region has the DNA TGTGCCAGCAGCCTCGGCGGGAGGGCGGTAGATACGCAGTATTTT.

This clone showed up just once. The rearrangement uses TRBV14 and TRBJ1-1; 7 bases map to TRBD1. Germline CDR1 and CDR2: SGHDN and FVKESK. V shed 4 bases, J shed 5 bases, and the junction held 10 bases outside the gene matches. The CDR3 covers 15 residues. CDR3 amino acids: CASSPLTGPNTEAFF. The DNA for the CDR3 is TGTGCCAGCAGCCCCTTGACAGGGCCGAATACTGAAGCTTTCTTT.